Included here is one T cell receptor beta chain sequence, with context. The specificity of this receptor is unknown. No base qualities exist here, and no much larger clone lies one base off it. At the junction V is shortened by 5 bases and J by 5 bases, with 6 bases in between. The germline V gene yields MGHDK for CDR1 and SYGVNS for CDR2. From cysteine to phenylalanine, the CDR3 is 11 amino acids long. The kept DNA is CDR3 alone, 33 bases in frame from the first base. The sample originates from a study of T cells in placental villitis. As for the study more broadly: The study compared placental TCR-beta repertoires across villitis of unknown etiology, gestational-age-matched unaffected controls, and infectious villitis to test an allograft-versus-infection hypothesis.

The immunoSEQ v4 bias-controlled multiplex PCR assay, performed blinded to group allocation, was used to amplify TCR-beta CDR3 regions from genomic DNA. To estimate the quantities of nucleated cells and T cells in each sample, reference gene primers were included together with the TCR-beta primers. Sequencing of the libraries was performed on an Illumina MiSeq with a 100-cycle paired-end protocol. The source study handled its data this way. In the immunoSEQ Analyzer software, diversity and richness were calculated, with richness measured by iChao1 and clonality based on Pielou evenness and Shannon diversity on a 0-1 scale where a higher value means less diversity. CDR3 amino acid sequences together with V/J genes were queried against VDJdb for CMV, EBV and influenza A specificities, with confidence 3 and substitution 2 applied. The Morisita-Horn index was used to assess how much TCR-beta amino acid clonotypes overlapped between the villitis of unknown etiology, infectious villitis and control repertoires. TCRdb carries this immuneACCESS record with in-frame sequences only. Its versions omit some clonotypes, under half of them owing to an unresolved V gene in the studies checked, with the rest unexplained. That table gives V, J and clone size, and the DNA gave D and trimming. The sample table shows fewer than 4,000 clones, and nearly 80% are seen once. The ten top clones hold over 15% of the sample.

The five infectious villitis placentae, four with confirmed cytomegalovirus and one with Toxoplasma gondii, were included without being matched to the other groups. The mothers in the infectious villitis group were younger, had smaller fetuses, and delivered preterm or had intrauterine demise in two cases. Placentae were collected after delivery and examined grossly and histologically before archival tissue was selected. Five 10-micron scrolls were cut from each FFPE block, and DNA was isolated using the AllPrep DNA/RNA FFPE Tissue kit. DNA concentration and purity were evaluated by NanoDrop, whereas RNA quality was assessed on a Bioanalyzer. The paper's findings and limits, for the study overall: CMV-specific clone frequencies were lower in villitis of unknown etiology than in infectious CMV cases (around 0.001 vs 0.01), and villitis of unknown etiology did not differ from controls on this measure. With bulk tissue sequencing, helper, regulatory or cytotoxic T cells could not be distinguished, nor could maternal versus fetal T cells, and gamma-delta receptors were excluded. Paraffin blocks contained small amounts of decidua, so some captured T cells, especially in controls, may have been decidual rather than villous infiltrates.

Recombination linked TRBV25-1 to TRBJ1-1, with the identity of the D gene unclear. Sequenced: placental tissue containing maternal and fetal cells. The TCR sequence derives from a human patient with infectious villitis; the placental T cells may come from both mother and fetus. CDR3 sequence: CASSTRTEAFF. In nucleotides, the sequence is TGTGCCAGCAGTACCCGAACTGAAGCTTTCTTT.